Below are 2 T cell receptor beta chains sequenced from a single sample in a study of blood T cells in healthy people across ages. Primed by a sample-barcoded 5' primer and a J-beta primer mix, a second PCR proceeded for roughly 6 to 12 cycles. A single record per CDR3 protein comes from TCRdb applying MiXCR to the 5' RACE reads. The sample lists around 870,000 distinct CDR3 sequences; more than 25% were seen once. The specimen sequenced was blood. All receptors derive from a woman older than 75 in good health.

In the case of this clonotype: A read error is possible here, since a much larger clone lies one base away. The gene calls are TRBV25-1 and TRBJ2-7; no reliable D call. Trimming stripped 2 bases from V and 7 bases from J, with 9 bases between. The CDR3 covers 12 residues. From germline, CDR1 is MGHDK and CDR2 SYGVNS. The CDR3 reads CASSERDNEQYF. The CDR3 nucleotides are TGTGCCAGCAGTGAACGTGACAATGAGCAGTACTTC.

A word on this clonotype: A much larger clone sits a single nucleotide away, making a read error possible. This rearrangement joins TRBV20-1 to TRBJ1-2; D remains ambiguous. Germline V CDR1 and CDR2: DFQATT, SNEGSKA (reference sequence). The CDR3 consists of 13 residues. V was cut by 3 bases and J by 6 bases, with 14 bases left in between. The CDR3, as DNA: TGCAGTGCTAGTAGTGCAGGAATCGATGGCTACACCTTC. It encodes CSASSAGIDGYTF.